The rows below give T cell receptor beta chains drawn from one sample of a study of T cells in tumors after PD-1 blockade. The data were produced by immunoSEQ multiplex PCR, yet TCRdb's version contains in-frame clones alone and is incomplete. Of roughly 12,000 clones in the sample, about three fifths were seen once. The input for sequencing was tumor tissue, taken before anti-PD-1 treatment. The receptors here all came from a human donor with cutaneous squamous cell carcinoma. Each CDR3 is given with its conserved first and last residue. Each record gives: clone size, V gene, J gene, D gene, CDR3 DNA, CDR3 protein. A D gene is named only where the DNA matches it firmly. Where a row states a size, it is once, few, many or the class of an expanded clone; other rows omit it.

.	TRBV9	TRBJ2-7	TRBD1	TGTGCCAGCAGCGTAGGGGACAGTTGGGAGCAGTACTTC	CASSVGDSWEQYF
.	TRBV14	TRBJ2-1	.	TGTGCCAGCAGCCAAGCTACGAGGCCCACTGAGCAGTTCTTC	CASSQATRPTEQFF
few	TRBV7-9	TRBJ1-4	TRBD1	TGTGCCAGCAGCTTAGACAGGGGTAATGAAAAACTGTTTTTT	CASSLDRGNEKLFF
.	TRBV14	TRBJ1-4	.	TGTGCCAGCAGCCAAGTCGATCTAGATGAAAAACTGTTTTTT	CASSQVDLDEKLFF
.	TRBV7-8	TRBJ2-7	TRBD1	TGTGCCAGCAGCTCGGGACAGGGGGTCCTCTACGAGCAGTACTTC	CASSSGQGVLYEQYF
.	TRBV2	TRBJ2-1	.	TGTGCCAGCAGTGAAGCACCCAGGGACTTCTACAATGAGCAGTTCTTC	CASSEAPRDFYNEQFF
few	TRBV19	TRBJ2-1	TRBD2	TGTGCCAGTAGTGCTAGCGGCAATGAGCAGTTCTTC	CASSASGNEQFF
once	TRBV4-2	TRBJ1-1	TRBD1	TGTGCCAGCAGCCTTGGAATAAACAGGGGGATGAACACTGAAGCTTTCTTT	CASSLGINRGMNTEAFF
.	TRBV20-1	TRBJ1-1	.	TGCAGTGCTAAGTGGAACACTGAAGCTTTCTTT	CSAKWNTEAFF
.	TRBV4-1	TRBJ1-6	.	TGCGCCAGCAGCCAAGATCCGTGGAAAGTCAATTCACCCCTCCACTTT	CASSQDPWKVNSPLHF
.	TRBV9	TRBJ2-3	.	TGTGCCAGCAGCGGAGAGGGCGGCACTAGCCCCGCTGATACGCAGTATTTT	CASSGEGGTSPADTQYF
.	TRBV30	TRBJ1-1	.	TGTGCCTGGACTAGGACAGAGTACACTGAAGCTTTCTTT	CAWTRTEYTEAFF
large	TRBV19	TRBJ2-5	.	TGTGCCAGTAGTATTGGGGAGGCCGGGACCCAGTACTTC	CASSIGEAGTQYF
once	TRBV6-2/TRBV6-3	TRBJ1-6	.	TGTGCCAGCAGTTCCGGACAGTTTTTGGGTTCACCCCTCCACTTT	CASSSGQFLGSPLHF
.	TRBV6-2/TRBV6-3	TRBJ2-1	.	TGTGCCAGCAGTTACTCGAGCGCGGACAATGAGCAGTTCTTC	CASSYSSADNEQFF
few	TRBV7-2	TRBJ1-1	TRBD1	TGTGCCAGCAGCTTGAGACAGGGGGCTTGGACTGAAGCTTTCTTT	CASSLRQGAWTEAFF
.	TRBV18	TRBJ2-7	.	TGTGCCAGCTCACTCTCGAGTTACGAGCAGTACTTC	CASSLSSYEQYF
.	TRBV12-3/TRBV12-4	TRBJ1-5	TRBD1	TGTGCCAGCAGTCAGGGACAGGGACAGCCCCAGCATTTT	CASSQGQGQPQHF
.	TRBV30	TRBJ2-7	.	TGTGCCTGGAGTGTTGACACAGTATCCTACGAGCAGTACTTC	CAWSVDTVSYEQYF
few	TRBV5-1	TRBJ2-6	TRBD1	TGCGCCAGCAGCCCAGGACAGGAGGCTGGGGCCAACGTCCTGACTTTC	CASSPGQEAGANVLTF
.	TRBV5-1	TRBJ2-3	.	TGCGCCAGCAGCTTGGGACAAACAGATACGCAGTATTTT	CASSLGQTDTQYF
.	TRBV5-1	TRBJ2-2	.	TGCGCCAGCAGCTTGGCCTTAAGGTCCGGGGAGCTGTTTTTT	CASSLALRSGELFF
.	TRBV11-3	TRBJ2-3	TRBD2	TGTGCCAGCAGCTTCCCCCTCGCGGGGGGCACAGATACGCAGTATTTT	CASSFPLAGGTDTQYF
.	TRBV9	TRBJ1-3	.	TGTGCCAGCAGCGGACGAGGAGGGCCTGGAAACACCATATATTTT	CASSGRGGPGNTIYF
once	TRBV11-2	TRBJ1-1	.	TGTGCCAGCAGCTTAGTTCCGGGACTGGGAAACACTGAAGCTTTCTTT	CASSLVPGLGNTEAFF
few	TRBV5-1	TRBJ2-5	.	TGCGCCAGGCTGGGGGCGCCCCAAGAGACCCAGTACTTC	CARLGAPQETQYF
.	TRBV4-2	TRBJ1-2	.	TGTGCCAGCAGCCAAGATCTCGAGGCGGGCTATGGCTACACCTTC	CASSQDLEAGYGYTF
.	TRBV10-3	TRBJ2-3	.	TGTGCCATCAATTCAGGGCTGAAGGCGGGCACAGATACGCAGTATTTT	CAINSGLKAGTDTQYF
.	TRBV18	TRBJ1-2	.	TGTGCCAGCTCACCTGACGGGCAGTATGGCTACACCTTC	CASSPDGQYGYTF
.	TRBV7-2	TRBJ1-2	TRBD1	TGTGCCAGCAGCTTATACCCAGGGGGCGAGATCTATGGCTACACCTTC	CASSLYPGGEIYGYTF
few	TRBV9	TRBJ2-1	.	TGTGCCAGCAGCGTAGCGGGAGACTCCTACAATGAGCAGTTCTTC	CASSVAGDSYNEQFF
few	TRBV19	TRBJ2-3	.	TGTGCCAGTAGTACACAGGGCAGGAAAGGCAATACGCAGTATTTT	CASSTQGRKGNTQYF
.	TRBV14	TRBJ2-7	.	TGTGCCAGCAGCGGACCGGTTCTCGGCATACAGTACTTC	CASSGPVLGIQYF
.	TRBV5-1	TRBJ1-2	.	TGCGCCAGCAGCCCCGACGGGCTGAACTATGGCTACACCTTC	CASSPDGLNYGYTF
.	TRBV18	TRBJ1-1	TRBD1	TGTGCCAGCTCATTACAGGGGTCGGGCACTGAAGCTTTCTTT	CASSLQGSGTEAFF
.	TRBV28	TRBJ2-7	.	TGTGCCAGCAGTAGACTGACAGGTCCCTACGAGCAGTACTTC	CASSRLTGPYEQYF
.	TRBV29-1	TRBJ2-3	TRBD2	TGCAGCGTATACGAGACTAGCGGGAGATTATTTTTAACAGATACGCAGTATTTT	CSVYETSGRLFLTDTQYF
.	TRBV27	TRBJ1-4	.	TGTGCCAGCCCGATGTGGCGTTATAATGAAAAACTGTTTTTT	CASPMWRYNEKLFF
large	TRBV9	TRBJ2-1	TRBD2	TGTGCCAGCAGCGTAGATACTAGCGGGGGCAATGAGCAGTTCTTC	CASSVDTSGGNEQFF
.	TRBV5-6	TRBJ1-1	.	TGTGCCAGCAGCTTACAGGGATTTGAAGCTTTCTTT	CASSLQGFEAFF
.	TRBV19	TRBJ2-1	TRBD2	TGTGCCAGTACCCCGTCGTTGCTAGCGGGAGGCCTACAGTTCTTC	CASTPSLLAGGLQFF
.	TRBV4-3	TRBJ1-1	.	TGCGCCAGCAGCCAATTCCGAGGAAGGACTGAAGCTTTCTTT	CASSQFRGRTEAFF
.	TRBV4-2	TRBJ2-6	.	TGTGCCAGCAGCCAAGATCTTTCTCTTTACACCTCCTCTGGGGCCAACGTCCTGACTTTC	CASSQDLSLYTSSGANVLTF
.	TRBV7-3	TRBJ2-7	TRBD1	TGTGCCAGCAGCTTAGTCGGACAGGGGGCCTCCTACGAGCAGTACTTC	CASSLVGQGASYEQYF
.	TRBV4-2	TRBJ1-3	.	TGTGCCAGCAGCCAGAAACGGGACGGCAACTCTGGAAACACCATATATTTT	CASSQKRDGNSGNTIYF
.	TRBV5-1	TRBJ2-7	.	TGCGCCAGCAGCCCTCCGGGGGTCCCCTACGAGCAGTACTTC	CASSPPGVPYEQYF
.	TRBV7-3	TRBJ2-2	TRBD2	TGTGCCAGCAAAACTAGCGAGAACACCGGGGAGCTGTTTTTT	CASKTSENTGELFF
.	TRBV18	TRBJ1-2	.	TGTGCCAGCTCACCAGTTTCGCCCTTTTCCGATAGGGGCTATGGCTACACCTTC	CASSPVSPFSDRGYGYTF
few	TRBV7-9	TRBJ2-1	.	TGTGCCAGCAGCCACCCGGACACTTCAGGTCTCTACAATGAGCAGTTCTTC	CASSHPDTSGLYNEQFF
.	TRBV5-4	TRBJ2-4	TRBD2	TGTGCCAGCAGCTTGGGCGGGAGTCTAAACATTCAGTACTTC	CASSLGGSLNIQYF
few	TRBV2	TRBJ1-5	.	TGTGCCAGCAGTGAATCTCGGGGTTATCAGCCCCAGCATTTT	CASSESRGYQPQHF
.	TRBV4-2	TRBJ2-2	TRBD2	TGTGCCAGCAGCCAAAAGAAGACTAGCGGGAGTTCTCGCACCGGGGAGCTGTTTTTT	CASSQKKTSGSSRTGELFF
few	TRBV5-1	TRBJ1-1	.	TGCGCCAGCAGCTTGCCAGGGGCCACTGAAGCTTTCTTT	CASSLPGATEAFF
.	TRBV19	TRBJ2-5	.	TGTGCCAGCGACCAACTCCCGGGGGCTAGCGCGTACCAAGAGACCCAGTACTTC	CASDQLPGASAYQETQYF
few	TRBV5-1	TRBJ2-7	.	TGCGCCAGCAGCTTGGAAGGGTTGACATCTTACGAGCAGTACTTC	CASSLEGLTSYEQYF
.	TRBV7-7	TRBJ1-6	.	TGTGCCAGCAGCTATAGGACGGACAGTTATAATTCACCCCTCCACTTT	CASSYRTDSYNSPLHF